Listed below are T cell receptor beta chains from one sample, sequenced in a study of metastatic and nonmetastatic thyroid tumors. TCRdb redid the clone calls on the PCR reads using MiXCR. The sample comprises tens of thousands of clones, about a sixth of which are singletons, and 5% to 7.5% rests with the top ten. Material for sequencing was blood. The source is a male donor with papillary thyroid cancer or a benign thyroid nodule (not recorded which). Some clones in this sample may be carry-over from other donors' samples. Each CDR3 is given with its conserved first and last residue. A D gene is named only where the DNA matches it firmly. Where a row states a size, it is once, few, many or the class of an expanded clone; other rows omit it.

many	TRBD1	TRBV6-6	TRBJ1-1	CASSYSSAEGAPGTEAFF	TGTGCCAGCAGTTACTCTTCGGCGGAGGGGGCGCCGGGCACTGAAGCTTTCTTT
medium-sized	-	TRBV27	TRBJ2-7	CASSSGVGTRVYEQYF	TGTGCCAGCAGCAGTGGAGTAGGGACGAGGGTCTACGAGCAGTACTTC
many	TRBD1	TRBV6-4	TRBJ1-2	CASSEATGGNYGYTF	TGTGCCAGCAGTGAAGCGACAGGGGGCAACTATGGCTACACCTTC
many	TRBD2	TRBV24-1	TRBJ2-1	CATSDKITSGRYNEQFF	TGTGCCACCAGTGACAAAATCACTAGCGGGAGATACAATGAGCAGTTCTTC
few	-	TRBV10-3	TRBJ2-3	CAITGEATCTQYF	TGTGCCATCACGGGGGAGGCCACATGTACGCAGTATTTT
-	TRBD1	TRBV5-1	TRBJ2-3	CASSLIGQGVPDTQYF	TGCGCCAGCAGCTTGATTGGACAGGGGGTACCAGATACGCAGTATTTT
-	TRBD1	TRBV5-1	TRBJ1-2	CASRETGVYVYTF	TGCGCCAGCCGAGAGACAGGGGTCTATGTCTACACCTTC
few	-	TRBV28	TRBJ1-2	CASTGSNYGYTF	TGTGCCAGCACGGGTTCTAACTATGGCTACACCTTC
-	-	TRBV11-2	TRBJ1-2	CASSLVGDPGWNYGYTF	TGTGCCAGCAGCTTAGTTGGGGACCCAGGGTGGAACTATGGCTACACCTTC
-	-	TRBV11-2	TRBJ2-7	CASSLVSGTTPDYEQYF	TGTGCCAGCAGCTTAGTTTCCGGGACCACACCTGACTACGAGCAGTACTTC
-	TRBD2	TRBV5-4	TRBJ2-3	CASSLAAGLDFTLVDTQYF	TGTGCCAGCAGCTTGGCCGCCGGACTAGATTTTACCCTCGTAGATACGCAGTATTTT
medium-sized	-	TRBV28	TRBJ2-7	CASTHPGTYEQYF	TGTGCCAGCACTCACCCCGGGACCTACGAGCAGTACTTC
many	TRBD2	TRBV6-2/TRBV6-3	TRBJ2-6	CASSYSILTSGTPGGANVLTF	TGTGCCAGCAGTTACTCGATTTTGACTAGCGGGACCCCTGGGGGGGCCAACGTCCTGACTTTC
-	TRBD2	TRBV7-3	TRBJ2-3	CASSGGFGTDTQYF	TGTGCCTCTAGCGGGGGGTTTGGCACAGATACGCAGTATTTT
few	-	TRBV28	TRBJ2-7	CASTSVAHSRAAYEQYF	TGTGCCAGCACCTCGGTGGCCCACTCGAGAGCAGCCTACGAGCAGTACTTC
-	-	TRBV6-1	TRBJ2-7	CASSGSIISEQYF	TGTGCCAGCAGTGGTTCTATAATCTCCGAGCAGTACTTC
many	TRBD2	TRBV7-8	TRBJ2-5	CASRPGLGQETQYF	TGTGCCAGCAGGCCGGGACTAGGCCAAGAGACCCAGTACTTC